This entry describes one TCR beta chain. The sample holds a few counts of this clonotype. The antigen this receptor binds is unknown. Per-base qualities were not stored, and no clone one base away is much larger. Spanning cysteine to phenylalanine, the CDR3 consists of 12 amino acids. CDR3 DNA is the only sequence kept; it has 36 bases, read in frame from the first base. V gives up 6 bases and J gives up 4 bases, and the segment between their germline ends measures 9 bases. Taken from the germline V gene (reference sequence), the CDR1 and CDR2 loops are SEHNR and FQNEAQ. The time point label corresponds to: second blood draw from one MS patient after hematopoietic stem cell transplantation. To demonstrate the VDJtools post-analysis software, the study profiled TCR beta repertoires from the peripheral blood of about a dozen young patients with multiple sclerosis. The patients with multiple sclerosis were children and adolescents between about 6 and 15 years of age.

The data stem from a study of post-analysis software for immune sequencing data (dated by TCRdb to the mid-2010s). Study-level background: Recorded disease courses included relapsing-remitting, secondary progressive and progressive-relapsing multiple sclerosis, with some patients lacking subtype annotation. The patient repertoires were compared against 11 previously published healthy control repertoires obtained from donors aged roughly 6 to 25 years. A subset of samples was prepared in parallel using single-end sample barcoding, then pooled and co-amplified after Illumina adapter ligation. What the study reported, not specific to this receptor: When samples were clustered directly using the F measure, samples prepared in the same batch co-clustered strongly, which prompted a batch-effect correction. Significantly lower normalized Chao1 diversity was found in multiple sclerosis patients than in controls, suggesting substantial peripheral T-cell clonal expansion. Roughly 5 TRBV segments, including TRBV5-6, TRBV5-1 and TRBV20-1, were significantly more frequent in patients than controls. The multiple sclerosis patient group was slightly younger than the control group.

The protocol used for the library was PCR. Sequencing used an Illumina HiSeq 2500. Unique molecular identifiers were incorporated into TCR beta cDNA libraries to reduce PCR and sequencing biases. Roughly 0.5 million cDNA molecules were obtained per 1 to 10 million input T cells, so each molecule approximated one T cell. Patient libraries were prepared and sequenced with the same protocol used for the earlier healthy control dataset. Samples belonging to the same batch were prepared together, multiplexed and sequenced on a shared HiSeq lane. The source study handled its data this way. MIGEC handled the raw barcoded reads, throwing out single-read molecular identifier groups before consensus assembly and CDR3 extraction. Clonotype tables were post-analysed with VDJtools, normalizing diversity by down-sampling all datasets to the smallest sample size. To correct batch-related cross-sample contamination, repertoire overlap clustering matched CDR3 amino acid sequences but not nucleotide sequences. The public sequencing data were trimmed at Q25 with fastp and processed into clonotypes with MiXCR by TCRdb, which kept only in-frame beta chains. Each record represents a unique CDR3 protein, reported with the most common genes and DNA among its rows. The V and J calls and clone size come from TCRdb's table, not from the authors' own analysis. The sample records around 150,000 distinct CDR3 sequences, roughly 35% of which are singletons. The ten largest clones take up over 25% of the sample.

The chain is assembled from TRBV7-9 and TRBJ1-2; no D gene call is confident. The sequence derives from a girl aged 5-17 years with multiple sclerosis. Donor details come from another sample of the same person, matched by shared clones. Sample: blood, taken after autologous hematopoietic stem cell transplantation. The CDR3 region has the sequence CASSPPIYGYTF. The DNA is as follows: TGTGCCAGCAGTCCCCCCATCTATGGCTACACCTTC.